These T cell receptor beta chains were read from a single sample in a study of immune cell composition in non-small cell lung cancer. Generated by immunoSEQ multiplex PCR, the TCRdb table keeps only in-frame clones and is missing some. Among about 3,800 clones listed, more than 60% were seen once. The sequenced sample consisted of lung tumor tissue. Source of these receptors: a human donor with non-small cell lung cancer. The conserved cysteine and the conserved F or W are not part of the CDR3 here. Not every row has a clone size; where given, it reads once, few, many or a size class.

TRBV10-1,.,ASRGQDLNYGYT
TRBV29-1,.,SVVPGRNQPQH
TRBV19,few,ASSIDWDKDYGYT
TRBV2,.,ASSAQGYTGELF
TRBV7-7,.,ASSLRQADTQY
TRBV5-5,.,ASSPGTVNEKLF
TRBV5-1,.,ASSPDTNTGELF
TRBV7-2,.,ASSQLAGGLEQY
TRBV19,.,ASSIGVNYGYT
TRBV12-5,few,ASGPPTSVYEQY
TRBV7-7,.,ASSPSIGEYNEQF
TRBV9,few,ASSRTLDSYNSPLH
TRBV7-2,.,ASSLASGRGRTQY
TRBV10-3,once,AISGTGGGGYT
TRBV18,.,ASSLTGQGEQY
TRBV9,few,ASSVGGDTEAF
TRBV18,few,ATALGDSYEQY
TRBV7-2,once,ASSLAPTPRTGQTEAF